One and the same sample provided the 20 T cell receptor beta chains below, sequenced in a study of T cell repertoires in cytomegalovirus infection. TCRdb recomputed calls from the reads with MiXCR, one row per CDR3 protein. The table records 90,000 to 120,000 distinct CDR3 sequences, more than 20% of them present only once. Sequencing was carried out using CD8+ T cells from PBMCs. The receptors come from a human donor in good health (CMV status not recorded). Some clones in this sample may be carry-over from other donors' samples.

This rearrangement joins TRBV12-3 or TRBV12-4 to TRBJ2-3; 10 positions agree with TRBD2. Losses at the gene ends were 3 bases for V and 11 bases for J; bases not matched to a gene: 14. This CDR3 comprises 16 residues. This CDR3 reads CASSFLLAGSEGKQYF. The DNA for the CDR3 is TGTGCCAGCAGTTTTTTACTAGCGGGGTCGGAGGGGAAGCAGTATTTT.

The J gene is TRBJ2-7, the V gene TRBV27, with TRBD1 matching over 9 bases. CDR1 and CDR2 from the germline V gene are MNHEY and SMNVEV (reference sequence). This CDR3 spans 15 amino acids. Trimming cost V 5 bases and J 0 bases; bases outside gene matches: 5. The CDR3 nucleotides read TGTGCCAGCAGTGACAGGGGGGAGAGCTCCTACGAGCAGTACTTC. Translated, it gives CASSDRGESSYEQYF.

This clonotype has only a few counts. The chain carries TRBV13 and TRBJ1-1, with D hard to call. The CDR3 length is 14 residues. CDR1 PRHDT and CDR2 FYEKMQ come from the germline V gene (reference sequence). V lost 1 base, J lost 10 bases, and 16 bases lay in between. CDR3 DNA sequence: TGTGCCAGCAGCTTAGCTGAGGGCCGGGAGGGAGCTTTCTTT. Its protein is CASSLAEGREGAFF.

The chain recombines TRBV10-3 with TRBJ2-1; D gene unclear. Germline CDR1 ENHRY, CDR2 SYGVKD. V lost 0 bases and J 7 bases, leaving 7 bases between the germline ends. The CDR3 spans 13 residues. The CDR3 coding sequence is TGTGCCATCAGTGAGTCTGCTGAGAATGAGCAGTTCTTC. This gives the protein CAISESAENEQFF.

This clonotype was counted between two and nine times. V is TRBV27 and J is TRBJ2-1; possible D gene TRBD1, 5 bases. The ends were cut back, 7 bases at V and 1 base at J, with 14 bases in the middle. The CDR3 spans 15 residues. The germline gives CDR1 MNHEY, CDR2 SMNVEV (reference sequence). The CDR3 region is CASTPRAGSYNEQFF. DNA for the CDR3: TGTGCCAGCACTCCAAGGGCAGGGTCCTACAATGAGCAGTTCTTC.

This clonotype was detected only a few times. The chain has TRBV5-5 and TRBJ2-7; tentatively, D is TRBD1 (6 bases). Germline CDR1 reads SGHKS; CDR2 reads YYEKEE (reference sequence). The CDR3 spans 13 residues. Trimming left V 4 bases short and J 5 bases short, with 13 bases between. This CDR3 is CASSRDKRNEQYF. CDR3 in DNA: TGTGCCAGCAGCCGGGACAAGCGCAACGAGCAGTACTTC.

This clonotype has just a few counts. The genes are TRBV13 and TRBJ2-3, with 8 bases fitting TRBD2. CDR1 is PRHDT, CDR2 FYEKMQ, per germline (reference sequence). The CDR3 covers 15 residues. V dropped 3 bases and J dropped 2; count of bases not matched to a gene: 4. CDR3: CASSFRGGDTDTQYF. CDR3 coding DNA: TGTGCCAGCAGCTTCCGGGGGGGCGACACAGATACGCAGTATTTT.

The chain has TRBV7-9 and TRBJ2-5; D ambiguous. This CDR3 contains 14 residues. Germline V lookup: CDR1 SEHNR, CDR2 FQNEAQ (reference sequence). Trimming removed 4 bases at V and 1 base at J, with 10 bases between. The CDR3 sequence is CASSSTLVQETQYF. The CDR3 DNA reads TGTGCCAGCAGCTCAACCCTCGTCCAAGAGACCCAGTACTTC.

This clonotype has just a few counts. The CDR3 reads CASSDLSTEIQSGTRALRKNEQFF. For the CDR3, the DNA is TGTGCCAGCAGTGATCTGTCTACAGAAATACAATCCGGGACTAGAGCCCTCCGTAAGAATGAGCAGTTCTTC. V gene TRBV25-1 combines with J gene TRBJ2-1; 8 nucleotides match TRBD2. J gave up 7 bases and V 3 bases, and 35 bases lay outside the gene matches. The CDR3 sequence is 24 residues long. From germline, CDR1 is MGHDK and CDR2 SYGVNS.

The chain joins TRBV6-2 or TRBV6-3 to TRBJ2-1, with D tentatively TRBD1 or TRBD2 (5 bases each). CDR3 length: 14 residues. Germline-derived CDR1 and CDR2 are MNHEY and SVGEGT. V lost 4 bases to trimming and J lost 4 bases, with 11 bases between them. The CDR3 nucleotides are TGTGCCAGCAGTTCGAGGGACCGATACAATGAGCAGTTCTTC. It yields the protein CASSSRDRYNEQFF.

This clonotype came up many times. The chain uses TRBV29-1 and TRBJ1-2, with a tentative D call TRBD1 (6 bases). The CDR3 sequence is 12 residues long. Trimming took off 6 bases at V and 1 base at J, with 9 bases between the two ends. CDR1 and CDR2 (germline): SQVTM, ANQGSEA. The CDR3 here is CSVEQGNYGYTF. In DNA form, the CDR3 reads TGCAGCGTAGAACAGGGTAACTATGGCTACACCTTC.

This clonotype turned up a few times. The chain employs TRBV5-5 and TRBJ1-2; D may be TRBD1 (5 bases). The CDR3 is 13 residues long. Germline loops: CDR1 SGHKS, CDR2 YYEKEE (reference sequence). V shed 4 bases and J shed 2 bases, with 9 bases lying between them. The CDR3 DNA follows: TGTGCCAGCAGCCCGGACATAAACTATGGCTACACCTTC. Amino acids: CASSPDINYGYTF. The entire variable domain, with the rest obtained from reference TRBV5-5 and TRBJ1-2, is as follows: DAGVTQSPTHLIKTRGQQVTLRCSPISGHKSVSWYQQVLGQGPQFIFQYYEKEERGRGNFPDRFSARQFPNYSSELNVNALLLGDSALYLCASSPDINYGYTFGSGTRLTVV.

This clonotype was observed at least ten times. CDR3 in amino acids: CASSPPAERDTQYF. The DNA of the CDR3 is TGTGCCAGCAGCCCCCCCGCGGAGAGAGATACGCAGTATTTT. The V call is TRBV12-3 or TRBV12-4, the J call TRBJ2-3; no clear D gene. CDR3 length: 14 residues. Deletions cut 6 bases from V and 5 bases from J, with 15 bases between.

This clonotype occurred many times. The chain employs TRBV7-9 and TRBJ1-1; D is ambiguous. The CDR3 runs 13 residues. V was pared by 5 bases and J by 1 base, with 8 bases between. CDR1 is SEHNR, CDR2 FQNEAQ, per germline (reference sequence). The chain's CDR3 is CASSLLGNTEAFF. In nucleotides, the CDR3 is TGTGCCAGCAGCCTCCTGGGGAACACTGAAGCTTTCTTT.

This clonotype has more than one count but fewer than ten. The chain links TRBV19 to TRBJ1-5; 11 bases line up with TRBD1. J gave up 4 bases and V 6 bases, and 5 bases lay outside the gene matches. The CDR3 is 15 amino acids. CDR1 is LNHDA and CDR2 is SQIVND in the germline V gene (reference sequence). CDR3 nucleotide sequence: TGTGCCAGTAGGAGGGGACAGGGGGTAAATCAGCCCCAGCATTTT. Translating it yields CASRRGQGVNQPQHF.

This clonotype was picked up many times. The V gene is TRBV12-3 or TRBV12-4, the J gene TRBJ1-4; 9 nucleotides line up with TRBD1. After removal of 4 bases from V and 8 bases from J, the junction contained 8 bases not matched to a gene. The CDR3 loop spans 15 amino acids. The CDR3 sequence is CASSSSGTGTEKLFF. The CDR3, as DNA: TGTGCCAGCAGTTCCTCCGGGACAGGGACGGAAAAACTGTTTTTT.

The chain carries TRBV20-1 and TRBJ2-7; D possibly corresponds to TRBD2 (5 bases). There are 14 residues in the CDR3. The V gene lost 5 bases and the J gene lost 0 bases, with 14 bases spanning the gap. CDR1 is DFQATT, CDR2 SNEGSKA, per germline (reference sequence). The CDR3 spells CSAPGESRSYEQYF. In DNA form, the CDR3 reads TGCAGTGCTCCCGGGGAATCCCGCTCCTACGAGCAGTACTTC.

The CDR3 is CASSFRSYEQYF. Written as DNA, the CDR3 is TGTGCCAGCAGCTTTCGTAGCTACGAGCAGTACTTC. This chain uses TRBV11-3 with TRBJ2-7; D is unclear. The V end was cut by 3 bases, the J end by 3 bases, with 6 bases between. The germline CDR1 and CDR2 sequences are SGHNT and YENEEA. The CDR3 covers 12 residues.

CDR3 nucleotide sequence: TGTGCCAGCAGACCGGGTCCCAACTATGGCTACACCTTC. Its protein is CASRPGPNYGYTF. The chain joins TRBV12-3 or TRBV12-4 to TRBJ1-2; no firm D call. This CDR3 spans 13 amino acids. Trimming stripped 6 bases from V and 2 bases from J, with 10 bases between.

This clonotype was detected many times. The V call is TRBV10-3, the J call TRBJ1-2, with 8 bases fitting TRBD1. The V segment lost 6 bases and the J segment 8 bases; nucleotides outside the gene matches: 8. This CDR3 comprises 13 residues. Germline CDR1 is ENHRY and CDR2 is SYGVKD. The CDR3: CAISNPTGEGYTF. The CDR3 bases are TGTGCCATCAGCAATCCGACAGGGGAAGGCTACACCTTC.